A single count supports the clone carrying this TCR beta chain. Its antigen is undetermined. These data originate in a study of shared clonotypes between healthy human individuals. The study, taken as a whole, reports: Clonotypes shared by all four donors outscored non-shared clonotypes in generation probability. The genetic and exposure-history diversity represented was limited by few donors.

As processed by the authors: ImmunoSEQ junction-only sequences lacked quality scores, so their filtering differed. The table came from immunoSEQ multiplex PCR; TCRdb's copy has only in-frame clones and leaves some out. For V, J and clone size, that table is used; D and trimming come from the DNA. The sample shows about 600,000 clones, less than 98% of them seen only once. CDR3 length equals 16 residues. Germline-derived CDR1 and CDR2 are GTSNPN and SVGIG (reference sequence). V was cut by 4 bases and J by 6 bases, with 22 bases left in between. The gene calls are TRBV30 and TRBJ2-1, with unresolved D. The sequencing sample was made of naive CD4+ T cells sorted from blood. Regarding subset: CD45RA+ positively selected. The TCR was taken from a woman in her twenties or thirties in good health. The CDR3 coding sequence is TGTGCCTGGACCTTCCCCTCCCCATTCCCCTTCAATGAGCAGTTCTTC. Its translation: CAWTFPSPFPFNEQFF.